These 24 T cell receptor beta chains were sequenced from one sample in a study of T cells after yellow fever vaccination. MiXCR was run by TCRdb on the 5' RACE reads, yielding one entry per CDR3 protein. The table lists 300,000 or so distinct CDR3 sequences, about 4% of them singletons. The source material was PBMCs, sampled 5 days after the yellow fever booster vaccination. The source of these receptors is a man aged 18 to 30 who received the YFV17D yellow fever vaccine.

The chain recombines TRBV25-1 with TRBJ2-1; D remains ambiguous. Germline V gene data show CDR1 as MGHDK and CDR2 as SYGVNS. The V end was cut by 5 bases, the J end by 9 bases, with 8 bases between. CDR3 length equals 11 residues. CDR3 loop: CASSTQAEQFF. Here the CDR3 DNA reads TGTGCCAGCAGTACTCAGGCTGAGCAGTTCTTC.

V is TRBV4-3 and J is TRBJ2-1; 9 bases align to TRBD2. The CDR3 extends over 16 amino acids. The V and J ends lost 4 bases and 3 bases, in that order; junction bases with no gene match: 7. Germline V gene lookup returns CDR1 LGHNA and CDR2 YSLEER. In DNA form, the CDR3 reads TGCGCCAGCAGCCGGCTCGTTAGCGGGGGCTACAATGAGCAGTTCTTC. This sequence encodes CASSRLVSGGYNEQFF.

This clonotype was counted at least ten times. This rearrangement joins TRBV18 to TRBJ2-7; TRBD1 aligns across 8 bases. Germline-derived CDR1 and CDR2 are KGHSH and LQKENI. The junction had 5 bases not matched to a gene; V was cut back by 3 bases and J by 4 bases. The CDR3 has 14 amino acids. The CDR3 protein is CASSPSGGGYEQYV. The CDR3 DNA reads TGTGCCAGCTCACCCTCAGGGGGCGGATACGAGCAGTACGTC.

A few counts support this clonotype. This chain links TRBV14 with TRBJ2-1, with D tentatively TRBD1 (5 bases). CDR1 is SGHDN and CDR2 is FVKESK in the germline V gene. V shed 2 bases and J shed 14 bases, with 19 bases lying between them. The CDR3 extends over 14 amino acids. CDR3 coding DNA: TGTGCCAGCAGCCAAAATCGGCGGCTCAGGGAAGAGTTCTTC. This codes for CASSQNRRLREEFF.

This clonotype has ten or more counts. This chain joins TRBV20-1 and TRBJ2-1, with 7 bases lining up with TRBD2. In germline, CDR1 is DFQATT, CDR2 SNEGSKA (reference sequence). V gave up 6 bases and J gave up 4 bases; unmatched junction bases: 9. This CDR3 is built from 14 residues. CDR3 DNA sequence: TGCAGTGCCGCTTCGCGGGGGTATTACAATGAGCAGTTCTTC. Translated: CSAASRGYYNEQFF.

This clonotype was seen at least ten times. This chain uses TRBV7-8 with TRBJ2-5; D is perhaps TRBD2 (5 bases). V was pared by 7 bases and J by 0 bases, with 9 bases between. Germline V gene sequence: CDR1 SGHVS, CDR2 FQNEAQ. The CDR3 sequence is 13 residues long. The CDR3 is CASNPGDQETQYF. CDR3 coding DNA: TGTGCCAGCAACCCCGGGGACCAAGAGACCCAGTACTTC.

This clonotype was recorded at least ten times. The rearrangement uses TRBV18 and TRBJ2-1; D is unresolved. CDR1 is KGHSH, CDR2 LQKENI, per germline. Trimming removed 3 bases from V and 6 bases from J, with 12 bases in between. CDR3 length equals 14 residues. CDR3 in amino acids: CASSPSYSTNEQFF. For the CDR3, the DNA is TGTGCCAGCTCACCTTCGTACAGTACCAATGAGCAGTTCTTC.

In its sample, this clonotype was seen many times. The J gene is TRBJ1-1, the V gene TRBV5-1, with no clear D. The CDR3 is made up of 15 amino acids. Trimming pared 3 bases from V and 4 bases from J, leaving 16 bases between. Germline V gene sequence: CDR1 SGHRS, CDR2 YFSETQ. The CDR3 protein is CASSYFGEVGTEAFF. CDR3 bases: TGCGCCAGCAGCTATTTCGGGGAGGTGGGCACTGAAGCTTTCTTT.

This clonotype was counted only a few times. This chain connects TRBV10-3 to TRBJ1-6; D is perhaps TRBD1 (6 bases). Trimming removed 0 bases from V and 15 bases from J, with 12 bases in between. Germline V gives CDR1 ENHRY, CDR2 SYGVKD. This CDR3 has 13 amino acids. The chain's CDR3 is CAISESDSPYLHF. In DNA form, the CDR3 reads TGTGCCATCAGTGAGTCGGACAGCCCCTACCTCCACTTT.

A few counts support this clonotype. In DNA form, the CDR3 reads TGTGCCAGCAGCTTAGTGGCCTGGGAGGGGGTCGGTGAAAAACTGTTTTTT. Translating gives CASSLVAWEGVGEKLFF. The chain uses TRBV7-2 and TRBJ1-4, with TRBD1 as a possible D gene (6 bases). V was trimmed by 1 base and J by 7 bases, leaving 19 bases between them. Germline CDR1 is SGHTA and CDR2 is FQGNSA. The CDR3 consists of 17 residues.

This clonotype was picked up many times. The gene calls are TRBV27 and TRBJ2-5; 9 positions match TRBD2. From germline, CDR1 is MNHEY and CDR2 SMNVEV (reference sequence). CDR3 size: 15 residues. The J segment lost 5 bases and the V segment lost 3 bases, leaving 7 bases of the junction unmatched. CDR3 bases: TGTGCCAGCAGTTTGGGTAGCGGGGGTCTGGAGACCCAGTACTTC. Translating gives CASSLGSGGLETQYF.

The chain couples TRBV20-1 to TRBJ1-5; TRBD1 agrees at 7 bases. Germline assignment: CDR1 DFQATT and CDR2 SNEGSKA (reference sequence). The CDR3 contains 12 residues. The junction had 1 base not matched to a gene; V was cut back by 4 bases and J by 4 bases. The chain's CDR3 is CSAIQGNQPQHF. The CDR3 nucleotides are TGCAGTGCTATACAGGGGAATCAGCCCCAGCATTTT.

This clonotype came up many times. This chain joins TRBV7-8 and TRBJ1-1; D uncertain. Germline-derived CDR1 and CDR2 are SGHVS and FQNEAQ. Trimming removed 8 bases from V and 2 bases from J, with 15 bases in between. This CDR3 spans 14 amino acids. The CDR3 bases are TGTGCCAGCGAGACATGGGCAGAAAACACTGAAGCTTTCTTT. Translated: CASETWAENTEAFF.

This clonotype was observed at least ten times. CDR3 coding DNA: TGTGCCAGCAGTTATAGGCCCTCTGGGGCCAACGTCCTGACTTTC. Its translation is CASSYRPSGANVLTF. The chain recombines TRBV7-6 with TRBJ2-6; D is ambiguous. In germline, CDR1 is SGHVS, CDR2 FNYEAQ. CDR3 length equals 15 residues. V was clipped by 6 bases and J by 0 bases, with 9 bases between them. The full variable domain, with the rest looked up from reference TRBV7-6 and TRBJ2-6, is GAGVSQSPRYKVTKRGQDVALRCDPISGHVSLYWYRQALGQGPEFLTYFNYEAQQDKSGLPNDRFSAERPEGSISTLTIQRTEQRDSAMYRCASSYRPSGANVLTFGAGSRLTVL.

This clonotype has at least ten counts. This chain joins TRBV7-9 and TRBJ1-1; D perhaps matches TRBD1 (5 bases). The V gene's germline CDR1 is SEHNR and CDR2 FQNEAQ (reference sequence). With 0 bases removed from V and 2 bases from J, the gap between germline ends came to 19 bases. The CDR3 is 18 amino acids. CDR3 nucleotide sequence: TGTGCCAGCAGCTTAGCTCGTCCGCCAGGGACGAACAACACTGAAGCTTTCTTT. Its translation is CASSLARPPGTNNTEAFF.

This clonotype has at least ten counts. CDR3 in amino acids: CASSPQEGSWYGYTF. DNA of the CDR3: TGTGCCAGCAGCCCCCAAGAGGGAAGTTGGTATGGCTACACCTTC. This chain uses TRBV9 with TRBJ1-2; D unresolved. Germline V gene data show CDR1 as SGDLS and CDR2 as YYNGEE. The CDR3 sequence is 15 residues long. The V gene lost 4 bases and the J gene lost 5 bases, with 18 bases spanning the gap. The variable domain in full, completed from reference TRBV9 and TRBJ1-2, reads DSGVTQTPKHLITATGQRVTLRCSPRSGDLSVYWYQQSLDQGLQFLIQYYNGEERAKGNILERFSAQQFPDLHSELNLSSLELGDSALYFCASSPQEGSWYGYTFGSGTRLTVV.

J is TRBJ2-3 and V is TRBV5-4; 11 positions agree with TRBD1. With V trimmed by 4 bases and J by 4 bases, 8 bases remained unmatched. This CDR3 has 16 amino acids. Per germline, CDR1 SGHNT and CDR2 YYREEE (reference sequence). The CDR3 region has the DNA TGTGCCAGCAGCCTACCGGGACAGGGGGTGGCAGATACGCAGTATTTT. Protein product: CASSLPGQGVADTQYF.

This chain uses TRBV10-3 with TRBJ2-3, with 8 nucleotides matching TRBD2. The V gene end was trimmed by 2 bases and the J gene end by 7 bases; junction bases not matched to a gene: 5. CDR1 ENHRY and CDR2 SYGVKD come from the germline V gene. There are 14 residues in the CDR3. CDR3 bases: TGTGCCATCAGTGAGGCCCGGGGGGGGAATACGCAGTATTTT. Residues: CAISEARGGNTQYF.

This clonotype was seen many times. This rearrangement joins TRBV4-1 to TRBJ2-5; 15 bases line up with TRBD2. Germline V gene lookup returns CDR1 MGHRA and CDR2 YSYEKL. V shed 1 base, J shed 5 bases, and the junction held 8 bases outside the gene matches. The CDR3 has 18 amino acids. The CDR3 DNA reads as TGCGCCAGCAGCCAAGTTACGCCGGGACTAGCGGGGGGTGAGACCCAGTACTTC. This translates into CASSQVTPGLAGGETQYF.

This clonotype has ten or more counts. The CDR3 is CASSFDRVYGYTF. CDR3 nucleotide sequence: TGTGCCAGCAGTTTTGACAGGGTCTATGGCTACACCTTC. The V and J genes are TRBV12-3 or TRBV12-4 and TRBJ1-2; 7 nucleotides align to TRBD1. The CDR3 covers 13 residues. The ends lost 3 bases at V and 4 bases at J; junction bases unmatched: 2.

This clonotype has just a few counts. The chain uses TRBV6-2 or TRBV6-3 and TRBJ1-4, with D uncertain. This CDR3 is built from 15 residues. Trimming left V 5 bases short and J 0 bases short, with 10 bases between. Germline V gives CDR1 MNHEY, CDR2 SVGEGT. The CDR3 DNA sequence: TGTGCCAGCAGTCGACAAGATGCAACTAATGAAAAACTGTTTTTT. Translated: CASSRQDATNEKLFF.

This chain uses TRBV6-5 with TRBJ2-7, with D perhaps matching TRBD1 (6 bases). This CDR3 contains 14 residues. V was cut by 2 bases and J by 3 bases, with 11 bases left in between. Per the germline V gene, CDR1 is MNHEY and CDR2 is SVGAGI. CDR3 region: CASSYDRTDYEQYF. Here the CDR3 DNA reads TGTGCCAGCAGTTACGACAGGACGGACTACGAGCAGTACTTC.

V is TRBV9 and J is TRBJ2-3, with a possible D match to TRBD2 (5 bases). Germline V lookup: CDR1 SGDLS, CDR2 YYNGEE. Trimming removed 0 bases at V and 2 bases at J, with 7 bases between. This CDR3 contains 14 residues. This CDR3 is CASSVASFTDTQYF. For the CDR3, the DNA is TGTGCCAGCAGCGTAGCTAGCTTCACAGATACGCAGTATTTT.

This clonotype came up a few times. This chain joins TRBV29-1 and TRBJ2-7; no clear D gene. The V end was cut by 3 bases, the J end by 3 bases, with 15 bases between. The germline gives CDR1 SQVTM, CDR2 ANQGSEA. CDR3 size: 14 residues. The CDR3 protein is CSVEFRDTGYEQYF. In DNA form, the CDR3 reads TGCAGCGTTGAGTTTCGAGACACTGGCTACGAGCAGTACTTC.